Below, 30 T cell receptor beta chains from the same sample are listed, as sequenced in a study of shared clonotypes between healthy human individuals. Measured with immunoSEQ multiplex PCR; TCRdb has only the in-frame clones, and not every one. The sample includes approximately 2,000,000 clones, around 93% seen only once; the top ten take 0.3% to 0.4%. The sequenced sample was naive CD4+ T cells from PBMCs. Subset in this sample: CD45RA+ positively selected. These receptors came from a man younger than 35 in good health. Some clones in this sample may be carry-over from other donors' samples.

This clone was detected only once. The chain carries TRBV29-1 and TRBJ2-5; D is uncertain. From germline, CDR1 is SQVTM and CDR2 ANQGSEA. V gave up 8 bases and J gave up 4 bases, with 17 bases separating them. The CDR3 contains 13 residues. CDR3 sequence reads: CSLGKGPGETQYF. The CDR3, as DNA: TGCAGCCTGGGTAAGGGCCCGGGAGAGACCCAGTACTTC.

J is TRBJ1-2 and V is TRBV15, with TRBD1 matching 7 bases. The CDR3 spans 13 residues. J was trimmed by 2 bases and V by 5 bases; bases with no gene match: 2. Germline V gene lookup returns CDR1 LNHNV and CDR2 YYDKDF (reference sequence). The CDR3 loop reads CATSGGQNYGYTF. The CDR3 coding sequence is TGTGCCACCAGCGGGGGACAGAACTATGGCTACACCTTC.

About this clone: This same CDR3 is encoded by further DNA sequences in the sample. The V and J genes are TRBV9 and TRBJ1-5; no reliable D call. V lost 4 bases and J lost 1, with 6 bases in between. From germline, CDR1 is SGDLS and CDR2 YYNGEE. This CDR3 is 13 amino acids long. The CDR3 is CASSPSSNQPQHF. CDR3 DNA sequence: TGTGCCAGCAGCCCCTCAAGCAATCAGCCCCAGCATTTT.

The chain joins TRBV27 to TRBJ2-5, with 7 positions matching TRBD1. The length of the CDR3 is 14 residues. Trimming at V came to 7 bases and at J to 2 bases, leaving 7 bases not matched to a gene. CDR1 MNHEY and CDR2 SMNVEV come from the germline V gene (reference sequence). Here the CDR3 reads CASKPGQRQETQYF. For the CDR3, the DNA is TGTGCCAGCAAACCGGGACAGAGACAAGAGACCCAGTACTTC.

The CDR3 bases are TGTGCCAGCAGTCCGGGGACAGTGGGGAGCTACACCTTC. It specifies CASSPGTVGSYTF. The rearrangement uses TRBV28 and TRBJ1-2, with 7 bases that match TRBD1. V trimming: 5 bases; J trimming: 9 bases; junction bases outside the gene matches: 9. Germline CDR1 and CDR2: MDHEN and SYDVKM. This CDR3 has 13 residues.

This clone was found a few times. The sample has other DNA sequences that encode this CDR3 too. The genes are TRBV30 and TRBJ1-2; D is uncertain. CDR1 is GTSNPN and CDR2 is SVGIG in the germline V gene (reference sequence). V lost 2 bases to trimming and J lost 5 bases, with 9 bases between them. The CDR3 spans 12 residues. The CDR3 DNA reads as TGTGCCTGGAGTCGTCTGGGATATGGCTACACCTTC. As protein: CAWSRLGYGYTF.

Points on this clone: The same CDR3 can be traced to other DNA sequences in this sample. J is TRBJ2-1 and V is TRBV4-2; TRBD1 agrees at 7 bases. V dropped 1 base and J dropped 3; count of bases not matched to a gene: 3. The CDR3 loop spans 15 amino acids. Germline values: CDR1 LGHNA, CDR2 YNFKEQ. The CDR3 sequence is CASSQVGDSYNEQFF. DNA of the CDR3: TGTGCCAGCAGCCAAGTGGGGGACAGCTACAATGAGCAGTTCTTC.

The chain has TRBV4-1 and TRBJ1-2; 7 nucleotides agree with TRBD1. Looked up from germline, CDR1 is MGHRA and CDR2 is YSYEKL. V lost 1 base, J lost 4 bases, and 6 bases stayed unmatched. The CDR3 loop spans 15 amino acids. The CDR3 bases are TGCGCCAGCAGCCAAGCCCCGACAGGGTCCTATGGCTACACCTTC. Amino acids: CASSQAPTGSYGYTF.

J is TRBJ2-3 and V is TRBV9; D is perhaps TRBD2 (5 bases). In germline, CDR1 is SGDLS, CDR2 YYNGEE. The CDR3 consists of 15 residues. V was shortened by 4 bases and J by 0 bases, with 12 bases between the two germline ends. CDR3 bases: TGTGCCAGCAGCCGTAGTAGGACTAGCACAGATACGCAGTATTTT. Its translation: CASSRSRTSTDTQYF.

The chain combines TRBV7-3 with TRBJ2-7, with D perhaps matching TRBD1 (6 bases). V was shortened by 5 bases and J by 2 bases, with 22 bases between the two germline ends. Per germline, CDR1 SGHTA and CDR2 FQGTGA. The CDR3 covers 17 residues. CDR3 sequence (DNA): TGTGCCAGCAGCCCTGGGTTAAAGGGGGTGAACCCCTACGAGCAGTACTTC. This gives the protein CASSPGLKGVNPYEQYF.

This sequence joins TRBV9 and TRBJ1-1; no definite D call. Trimming took off 4 bases at V and 0 bases at J, with 10 bases between the two ends. CDR3 size: 14 residues. The germline gives CDR1 SGDLS, CDR2 YYNGEE. CDR3 DNA: TGTGCCAGCAGCCCCCTCGGGGTGAACACTGAAGCTTTCTTT. Protein product: CASSPLGVNTEAFF.

A word on this clone: A much larger clone lies a single base off, so this may be a read error. The sample carries other DNA sequences with the same CDR3. The chain links TRBV9 to TRBJ2-1; 7 bases align to TRBD2. The CDR3 spans 15 residues. The ends lost 1 base at V and 0 bases at J; junction bases unmatched: 1. Germline loops: CDR1 SGDLS, CDR2 YYNGEE. The CDR3 DNA is TGTGCCAGCAGCGTACGCGGGAGCTCCTACAATGAGCAGTTCTTC. Translation gives CASSVRGSSYNEQFF.

The chain is built from TRBV18 and TRBJ1-5, with D unclear. CDR1 KGHSH and CDR2 LQKENI come from the germline V gene. V was cut by 1 base and J by 0 bases, with 10 bases left in between. There are 16 residues in the CDR3. In nucleotides, the CDR3 is TGTGCCAGCTCACCACAGGTTGCAGGTAGCAATCAGCCCCAGCATTTT. This codes for CASSPQVAGSNQPQHF. Filled out from reference TRBV18 and TRBJ1-5, the complete variable domain reads NAGVMQNPRHLVRRRGQEARLRCSPMKGHSHVYWYRQLPEEGLKFMVYLQKENIIDESGMPKERFSAEFPKEGPSILRIQQVVRGDSAAYFCASSPQVAGSNQPQHFGDGTRLSIL.

This rearrangement joins TRBV4-2 to TRBJ1-1; D is uncertain. The CDR3 extends over 15 amino acids. Germline-derived CDR1 and CDR2 are LGHNA and YNFKEQ. Trimming removed 1 base at V and 5 bases at J, with 14 bases between. Here the CDR3 reads CASSQGRVVGTEAFF. Here the CDR3 DNA reads TGTGCCAGCAGCCAAGGGAGGGTTGTGGGAACTGAAGCTTTCTTT.

The V and J genes are TRBV7-7 and TRBJ2-1; TRBD2 matches 13 bases. After removal of 5 bases from V and 7 bases from J, the junction contained 11 bases not matched to a gene. CDR3 length equals 17 residues. Per germline, CDR1 SSHAT and CDR2 FNYEAQ (reference sequence). The CDR3 DNA follows: TGTGCCAGCAGCCCGAGGACTAGCGGGAGTAGTAAGAATGAGCAGTTCTTC. It specifies CASSPRTSGSSKNEQFF.

This chain connects TRBV6-5 to TRBJ1-1; D is unclear. Germline V lookup: CDR1 MNHEY, CDR2 SVGAGI. The CDR3 is 12 residues long. CDR3 bases: TGTGTTAGTCGTACGGGGAACACTGAAGCTTTCTTT. This gives the protein CVSRTGNTEAFF.

The genes are TRBV18 and TRBJ2-1, with D possibly being TRBD2 (5 bases). The V end lost 3 bases, the J end lost 5 bases, and 14 bases lay between the germline ends. The CDR3 contains 15 residues. Germline assignment: CDR1 KGHSH and CDR2 LQKENI. Here the CDR3 DNA reads TGTGCCAGCTCACCCGAACTAGAGAGACACAATGAGCAGTTCTTC. Its protein is CASSPELERHNEQFF.

As DNA, the CDR3 is TGTGCCAGCTCACCCAGTCTCGGGACCCCCTACGAGCAGTACTTC. Translation: CASSPSLGTPYEQYF. This rearrangement joins TRBV18 to TRBJ2-7; possibly TRBD1 or TRBD2 for D (5 bases each). The V end lost 3 bases, the J end lost 2 bases, and 14 bases lay between the germline ends. CDR1 is KGHSH and CDR2 is LQKENI in the germline V gene. This CDR3 is 15 amino acids long.

V gene TRBV5-1 combines with J gene TRBJ2-7, with D perhaps TRBD1 (9 bases). The CDR3 extends over 17 amino acids. Trimming removed 2 bases at V and 3 bases at J, with 21 bases between. CDR1 and CDR2 from the germline V gene are SGHRS and YFSETQ. The CDR3 spells CASSFSVAGQGYYEQYF. CDR3 nucleotide sequence: TGCGCCAGCAGCTTTTCAGTAGCGGGACAGGGTTACTACGAGCAGTACTTC.

The chain combines TRBV5-6 with TRBJ2-3, with 7 bases matching TRBD2. Germline CDR1 and CDR2: SGHDT and YYEEEE. The ends lost 0 bases at V and 4 bases at J; junction bases unmatched: 11. This CDR3 has 17 residues. CDR3 region: CASSLGIRERDADTQYF. CDR3 in DNA: TGTGCCAGCAGCTTGGGAATACGAGAGCGGGACGCAGATACGCAGTATTTT.

The chain is built from TRBV9 and TRBJ1-5, with TRBD1 as a possible D gene (5 bases). The CDR3 runs to 16 residues. V gave up 3 bases and J gave up 4 bases, with 17 bases separating them. CDR1 SGDLS and CDR2 YYNGEE come from the germline V gene. CDR3 loop: CASSEGSWQGNQPQHF. The CDR3 nucleotides are TGTGCCAGCAGCGAGGGGTCGTGGCAGGGTAATCAGCCCCAGCATTTT.

The chain carries TRBV25-1 and TRBJ2-7; 7 nucleotides agree with TRBD1. V was clipped by 7 bases and J by 3 bases; unmatched bases: 3. CDR1 and CDR2 from the germline V gene are MGHDK and SYGVNS. This CDR3 has 12 amino acids. CDR3 bases: TGTGCCAGCAAGGGACAGATCTACGAGCAGTACTTC. Its protein is CASKGQIYEQYF.

This clone was counted a few times. The chain couples TRBV25-1 to TRBJ1-3, with D unclear. The germline CDR1 and CDR2 sequences are MGHDK and SYGVNS. The CDR3 extends over 14 amino acids. Trimming cost V 4 bases and J 1 base, with 8 bases left between them. The CDR3 is CASSVVGSGNTIYF. CDR3 bases: TGTGCCAGCAGTGTTGTGGGTTCTGGAAACACCATATATTTT.

V usage is TRBV10-2 and J usage is TRBJ1-5; TRBD1 agrees at 8 bases. Germline V CDR1 and CDR2: WSHSY, SAAADI. This CDR3 is 14 amino acids long. The trim removed 4 bases at V and 7 bases at J, leaving 6 bases unmatched. The CDR3 DNA sequence: TGCGCCAGCAGTGTAGCAGGGGGCGGACAGCCCCAGCATTTT. It yields the protein CASSVAGGGQPQHF.

This chain uses TRBV30 with TRBJ2-1; 8 nucleotides line up with TRBD2. This CDR3 has 16 amino acids. Losses at the gene ends were 0 bases for V and 5 bases for J; bases not matched to a gene: 9. Germline V gene sequence: CDR1 GTSNPN, CDR2 SVGIG (reference sequence). The CDR3 nucleotides are TGTGCCTGGAGTGTACGGAAGGTAGCGGGAAACAATGAGCAGTTCTTC. This sequence encodes CAWSVRKVAGNNEQFF.

The V call is TRBV27, the J call TRBJ1-6; 7 positions match TRBD1. Losses at the gene ends were 5 bases for V and 10 bases for J; bases not matched to a gene: 5. The germline V gene encodes CDR1 MNHEY and CDR2 SMNVEV (reference sequence). The CDR3 is made up of 13 amino acids. The CDR3 sequence is CASSQRQGSPLHF. The CDR3 DNA follows: TGTGCCAGCAGTCAAAGACAGGGATCACCCCTCCACTTT.

The V call is TRBV6-6, the J call TRBJ2-7; the match to TRBD2 covers 7 bases. The CDR3 length is 15 residues. The V gene's germline CDR1 is MNHNY and CDR2 SVGAGI (reference sequence). With V trimmed by 7 bases and J by 3 bases, 12 bases remained unmatched. Here the CDR3 DNA reads TGTGCCAGCACCAGTCGGCTAGCGGACCGCTACGAGCAGTACTTC. Protein sequence: CASTSRLADRYEQYF.

V and J are TRBV5-6 and TRBJ2-2; 8 bases match TRBD2. Trimming at V came to 0 bases and at J to 6 bases, leaving 4 bases not matched to a gene. Germline CDR1 reads SGHDT; CDR2 reads YYEEEE. The CDR3 loop spans 15 amino acids. The CDR3 region is CASSLGGLGAGELFF. The CDR3 nucleotides are TGTGCCAGCAGCTTGGGGGGACTAGGAGCCGGGGAGCTGTTTTTT.

The chain employs TRBV7-3 and TRBJ2-2; 7 bases line up with TRBD1. Germline values: CDR1 SGHTA, CDR2 FQGTGA. This CDR3 has 13 residues. J gave up 6 bases and V 5 bases, and 3 bases lay outside the gene matches. The CDR3 nucleotides read TGTGCCAGCAGCATACAGGGGTCCGGGGAGCTGTTTTTT. Translating it yields CASSIQGSGELFF.

The V gene is TRBV15, the J gene TRBJ2-7; 12 bases map to TRBD2. The CDR3 is 17 residues long. Trimming removed 1 base from V and 1 base from J; junction bases left unmatched: 5. Germline V CDR1 and CDR2: LNHNV, YYDKDF (reference sequence). The CDR3 is CATSRAGTSGRSYEQYF. The DNA for the CDR3 is TGTGCCACCAGCAGAGCCGGGACTAGCGGGCGATCCTACGAGCAGTACTTC.